This TCR beta chain came from a study of shared clonotypes between healthy human individuals. Study-level findings and limits: For naive CD4 cells, 4% to 5% of clonotypes were shared across a few donors. Unshared clonotypes carried lower generation probabilities than those common to all four donors.

Deep-level settings were used for running the assay. Here immunoSEQ multiplex PCR was the method, and the copy in TCRdb shows in-frame clones only, minus some. The sample shows about 960,000 clones, 76% of them seen only once. With respect to this clone: Its antigen is undetermined.

Trimming took 5 bases from V and 4 from J; bases not matched to a gene: 3. Germline CDR1 GTSNPN, CDR2 SVGIG (reference sequence). The CDR3 runs 14 residues. The rearrangement joins TRBV30 to TRBJ1-6; 9 bases agree with TRBD1. The TCR comes from a man aged 18 to 29 in good health. Material for sequencing was memory CD4+ T cells sorted from blood. Subset in this sample: CD45RA-negative fraction. CDR3 amino acids: CAWVDRGYNSPLHF. DNA for the CDR3: TGTGCCTGGGTGGACAGGGGATATAATTCACCCCTCCACTTT.